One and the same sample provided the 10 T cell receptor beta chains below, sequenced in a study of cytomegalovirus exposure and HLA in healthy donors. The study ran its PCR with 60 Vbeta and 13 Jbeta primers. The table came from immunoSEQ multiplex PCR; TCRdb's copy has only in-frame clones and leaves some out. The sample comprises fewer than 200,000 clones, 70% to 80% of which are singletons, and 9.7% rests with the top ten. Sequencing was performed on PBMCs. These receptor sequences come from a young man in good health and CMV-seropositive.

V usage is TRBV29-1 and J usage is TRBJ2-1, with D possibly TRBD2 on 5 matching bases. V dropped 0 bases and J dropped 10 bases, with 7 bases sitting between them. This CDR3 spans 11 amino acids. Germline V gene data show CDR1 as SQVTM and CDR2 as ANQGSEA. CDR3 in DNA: TGCAGCGTTGAAGAGCCGGGGGAGCAGTTCTTC. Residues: CSVEEPGEQFF.

The CDR3, as DNA: TGTGCCAGCAGGGGACAGGGTAGATCCTATAATTCACCCCTCCACTTT. It codes for CASRGQGRSYNSPLHF. This chain uses TRBV2 with TRBJ1-6; 9 bases line up with TRBD1. J was trimmed by 1 base and V by 6 bases; bases with no gene match: 4. Germline V gene lookup returns CDR1 SNHLY and CDR2 FYNNEI. The CDR3 consists of 16 residues.

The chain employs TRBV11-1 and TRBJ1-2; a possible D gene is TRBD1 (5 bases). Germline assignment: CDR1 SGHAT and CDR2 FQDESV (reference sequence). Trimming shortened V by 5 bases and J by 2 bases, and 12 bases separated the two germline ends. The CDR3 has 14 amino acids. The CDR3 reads CASSLSAGNYGYTF. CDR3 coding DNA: TGTGCCAGCAGCCTTTCGGCAGGGAACTATGGCTACACCTTC. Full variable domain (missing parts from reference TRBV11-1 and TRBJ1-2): EAEVAQSPRYKITEKSQAVAFWCDPISGHATLYWYRQILGQGPELLVQFQDESVVDDSQLPKDRFSAERLKGVDSTLKIQPAELGDSAMYLCASSLSAGNYGYTFGSGTRLTVV.

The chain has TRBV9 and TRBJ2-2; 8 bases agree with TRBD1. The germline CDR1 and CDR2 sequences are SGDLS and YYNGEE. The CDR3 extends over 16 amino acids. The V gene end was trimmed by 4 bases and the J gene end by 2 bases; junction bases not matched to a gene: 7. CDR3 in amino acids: CASSIGQGANTGELFF. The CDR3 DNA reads TGTGCCAGCAGCATCGGACAGGGAGCTAACACCGGGGAGCTGTTTTTT.

CDR3: CASSLGSGSQPQHF. In DNA form, the CDR3 reads TGTGCCAGCAGTTTAGGGTCGGGGAGTCAGCCCCAGCATTTT. This rearrangement joins TRBV27 to TRBJ1-5; D ambiguous. Germline CDR1 reads MNHEY; CDR2 reads SMNVEV (reference sequence). This CDR3 comprises 14 residues. The V end lost 2 bases, the J end lost 6 bases, and 11 bases lay between the germline ends.

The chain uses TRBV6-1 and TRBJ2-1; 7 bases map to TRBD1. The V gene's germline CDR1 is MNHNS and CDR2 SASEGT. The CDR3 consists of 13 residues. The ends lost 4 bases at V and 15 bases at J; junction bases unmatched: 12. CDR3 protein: CASSVSQGPLGFF. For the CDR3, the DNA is TGTGCCAGCAGTGTTTCACAGGGGCCCTTGGGGTTCTTC.

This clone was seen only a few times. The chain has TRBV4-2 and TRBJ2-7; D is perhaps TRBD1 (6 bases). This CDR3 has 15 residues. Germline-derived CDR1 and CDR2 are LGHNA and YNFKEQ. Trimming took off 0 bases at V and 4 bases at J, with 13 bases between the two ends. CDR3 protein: CASSQDLAGEYEQYF. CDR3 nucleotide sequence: TGTGCCAGCAGCCAAGATCTGGCAGGGGAGTACGAGCAGTACTTC.

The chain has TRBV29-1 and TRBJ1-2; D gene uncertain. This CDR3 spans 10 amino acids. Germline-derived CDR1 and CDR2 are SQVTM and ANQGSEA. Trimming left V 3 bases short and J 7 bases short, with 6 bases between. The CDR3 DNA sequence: TGCAGCGTTGATTCCGGTGGCTACACCTTC. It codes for CSVDSGGYTF.

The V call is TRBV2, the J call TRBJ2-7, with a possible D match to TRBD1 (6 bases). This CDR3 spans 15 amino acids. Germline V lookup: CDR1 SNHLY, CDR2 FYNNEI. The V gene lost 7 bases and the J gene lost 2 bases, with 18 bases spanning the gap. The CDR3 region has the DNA TGTGCCAGCACCCCTTCGAGGGGGTCGACCTACGAGCAGTACTTC. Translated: CASTPSRGSTYEQYF.

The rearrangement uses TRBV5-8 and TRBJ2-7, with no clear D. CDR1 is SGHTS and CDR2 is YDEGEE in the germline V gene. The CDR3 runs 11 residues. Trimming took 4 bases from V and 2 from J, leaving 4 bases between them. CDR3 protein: CASSLTYEQYF. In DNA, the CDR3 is TGTGCCAGCAGCCTAACCTACGAGCAGTACTTC.